This TCR beta chain was sequenced for a study of cytomegalovirus exposure and HLA in healthy donors. Study context: Earlier findings included 90 million to 120 million unique TCR beta sequences obtained from 150 million to 200 million T cells. Study-wide results and caveats: With high specificity and sensitivity, the classifier reportedly diagnosed cytomegalovirus status. Further analysis, carried out later, found HLA-associated TCR beta chains more clonally expanded than equally common other chains. The study designated about 180 TCR beta chains cytomegalovirus-associated.

Amplification used 60 Vbeta primers and 13 Jbeta primers. Measured with immunoSEQ multiplex PCR; TCRdb has only the in-frame clones, and not every one. The sample table includes approximately 100,000 clones. V lost 0 bases, J lost 3 bases, and 10 bases lay in between. Germline CDR1 reads SGHDT; CDR2 reads YYEEEE. The CDR3 has 14 residues. Points on this clone: The target antigen is unknown.

The specimen was PBMCs. The TCR comes from a man in his forties or fifties in good health and CMV-seronegative. The rearrangement links TRBV5-6 to TRBJ2-7, with a tentative D call TRBD1 (5 bases). In nucleotides, the CDR3 is TGTGCCAGCAGCTTGGTGGGCGACAGCTACGAGCAGTACTTC. Translating gives CASSLVGDSYEQYF.